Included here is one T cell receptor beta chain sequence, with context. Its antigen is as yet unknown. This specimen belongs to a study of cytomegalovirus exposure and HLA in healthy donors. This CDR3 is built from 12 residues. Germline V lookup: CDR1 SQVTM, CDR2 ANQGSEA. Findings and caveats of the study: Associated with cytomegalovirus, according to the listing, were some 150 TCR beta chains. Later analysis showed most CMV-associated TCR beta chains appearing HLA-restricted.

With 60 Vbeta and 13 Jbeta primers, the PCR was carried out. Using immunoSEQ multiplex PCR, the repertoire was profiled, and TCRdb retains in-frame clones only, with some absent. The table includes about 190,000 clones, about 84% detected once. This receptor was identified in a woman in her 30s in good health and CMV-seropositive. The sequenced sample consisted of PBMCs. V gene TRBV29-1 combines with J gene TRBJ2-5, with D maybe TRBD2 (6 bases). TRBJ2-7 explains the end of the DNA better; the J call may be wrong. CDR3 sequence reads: CSVEEGLYEQYF. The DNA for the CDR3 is TGCAGCGTTGAGGAGGGTCTCTACGAGCAGTACTTC.